This passage covers 23 T cell receptor beta chains from one sample sequenced in a study of blood T cells in healthy people across ages. Using a J-beta primer mix together with a sample-barcoded 5' primer, a second PCR was run for roughly 6 to 12 cycles. TCRdb re-analysed the 5' RACE reads in MiXCR, keeping a single row per CDR3 protein. The table shows about 1.6 million distinct CDR3 sequences, with roughly a third occurring only once. The material sequenced was blood. These receptors were obtained from a woman aged 25 to 45 in good health.

The V and J genes are TRBV10-3 and TRBJ2-7; D remains ambiguous. With 6 bases removed from V and 7 bases from J, the gap between germline ends came to 19 bases. The CDR3 length is 14 residues. The germline V gene has CDR1 ENHRY and CDR2 SYGVKD. CDR3 sequence: CAIREGGELGEQYF. CDR3 DNA: TGTGCCATCAGGGAAGGTGGGGAATTGGGAGAGCAGTACTTC.

The V call is TRBV20-1, the J call TRBJ2-7; TRBD2 matches 8 bases. Germline trimming cut 1 base from V and 6 bases from J; bases unmatched to any gene: 11. The germline gives CDR1 DFQATT, CDR2 SNEGSKA (reference sequence). The CDR3 runs to 15 residues. The CDR3 sequence is CSARAPTGTSGEQYF. The CDR3 DNA reads TGCAGTGCTAGAGCCCCCACCGGGACTAGTGGCGAGCAGTACTTC.

This clonotype was observed at least ten times. This chain joins TRBV3-1 and TRBJ1-5; D is perhaps TRBD1 (5 bases). With 3 bases removed from V and 7 bases from J, the gap between germline ends came to 13 bases. The germline V gene encodes CDR1 LGHDT and CDR2 YNNKEL (reference sequence). The CDR3 runs to 14 residues. In nucleotides, the CDR3 is TGTGCCAGCAGCCAGACGGGACGGGACCAGCCCCAGCATTTT. Translated, it gives CASSQTGRDQPQHF.

This clonotype was seen more than once but under ten times. Possible read error: a much larger clone is one base away. The genes are TRBV6-1 and TRBJ1-4; D unresolved. The CDR3 runs to 15 residues. Germline V gene sequence: CDR1 MNHNS, CDR2 SASEGT. CDR3 sequence (DNA): TGTGCCAGCAGTGGAGGACCGGGTGGGAATGAAAAACGGTTTTTT. Amino acids: CASSGGPGGNEKRFF.

A word on this clonotype: A much larger clone differs from this one at a single base, so this may be a read error. This sequence joins TRBV9 and TRBJ2-1; D unresolved. The J call may be faulty, since TRBJ2-7 better matches the DNA end. This CDR3 is 16 amino acids long. From germline, CDR1 is SGDLS and CDR2 YYNGEE. CDR3 loop: CASSVDVYSSYNEQYF. The CDR3 DNA reads TGTGCCAGCAGCGTCGACGTATACAGCTCCTACAATGAGCAGTACTTC.

This clonotype occurred a few times. J is TRBJ1-2 and V is TRBV9; D remains ambiguous. Trimming pared 2 bases from V and 4 bases from J, leaving 12 bases between. The CDR3 sequence is 14 residues long. Per the germline V gene, CDR1 is SGDLS and CDR2 is YYNGEE. The CDR3 DNA sequence: TGTGCCAGCAGCGTTTGGGGAGAAAGCTATGGCTACACCTTC. This translates into CASSVWGESYGYTF. Complete variable domain (other parts from reference TRBV9 and TRBJ1-2): DSGVTQTPKHLITATGQRVTLRCSPRSGDLSVYWYQQSLDQGLQFLIQYYNGEERAKGNILERFSAQQFPDLHSELNLSSLELGDSALYFCASSVWGESYGYTFGSGTRLTVV.

This clonotype was counted between two and nine times. The chain combines TRBV4-1 with TRBJ2-2; D remains unclear. Looked up from germline, CDR1 is MGHRA and CDR2 is YSYEKL. V lost 0 bases and J 1 base, leaving 6 bases between the germline ends. The CDR3 runs to 15 residues. The CDR3 region is CASSQDAGNTGELFF. For the CDR3, the DNA is TGCGCCAGCAGCCAAGATGCAGGGAACACCGGGGAGCTGTTTTTT.

In its sample, this clonotype was seen a few times. The chain recombines TRBV9 with TRBJ2-3; 12 positions match TRBD2. CDR1 and CDR2 from the germline V gene are SGDLS and YYNGEE. The CDR3 covers 16 residues. J was trimmed by 3 bases and V by 3 bases; bases with no gene match: 5. This chain's CDR3 is CASSASSGGATDTQYF. CDR3 sequence (DNA): TGTGCCAGCAGCGCCTCTAGCGGGGGGGCGACAGATACGCAGTATTTT.

V gene TRBV6-1 combines with J gene TRBJ1-1, with D possibly matching TRBD1 (6 bases). The germline CDR1 and CDR2 sequences are MNHNS and SASEGT. The CDR3 totals 13 residues. V lost 7 bases, J lost 1 base, and 10 bases lay in between. The CDR3 region is CASTQGRNTEAFF. The DNA of the CDR3 is TGTGCCAGCACCCAGGGGAGGAACACTGAAGCTTTCTTT.

This chain links TRBV29-1 with TRBJ2-7, with 8 positions matching TRBD1. Per the germline V gene, CDR1 is SQVTM and CDR2 is ANQGSEA. The trim removed 5 bases at V and 2 bases at J, leaving 5 bases unmatched. The CDR3 is 13 residues long. Here the CDR3 DNA reads TGCAGCGTTAGAACAGGGGGGACCTACGAGCAGTACTTC. Protein product: CSVRTGGTYEQYF.

This clonotype was picked up a small number of times. J is TRBJ2-5 and V is TRBV5-4; D is unclear. V was shortened by 2 bases and J by 5 bases, with 10 bases between the two germline ends. The CDR3 covers 13 residues. The germline gives CDR1 SGHNT, CDR2 YYREEE (reference sequence). CDR3 sequence reads: CASSLPVGETQYF. The DNA of the CDR3 is TGTGCCAGCAGCTTACCAGTCGGGGAGACCCAGTACTTC.

V usage is TRBV7-3 and J usage is TRBJ2-1; 10 bases line up with TRBD2. This CDR3 contains 14 residues. Germline trimming cut 6 bases from V and 7 bases from J; bases unmatched to any gene: 6. Germline V CDR1 and CDR2: SGHTA, FQGTGA. CDR3 in DNA: TGTGCCAGCAGTCCAGCTAGCGGGGGAAATGAGCAGTTCTTC. It codes for CASSPASGGNEQFF.

The chain links TRBV6-4 to TRBJ2-1; D not certain. CDR3 length equals 12 residues. Germline V gene lookup returns CDR1 MRHNA and CDR2 SNTAGT. Trimming removed 7 bases at V and 7 bases at J, with 11 bases between. For the CDR3, the DNA is TGTGCCAGCAATACTGAACTGAATGAGCAGTTCTTC. It specifies CASNTELNEQFF.

V usage is TRBV7-9 and J usage is TRBJ2-1; 7 positions match TRBD2. Trimming at V came to 5 bases and at J to 0 bases, leaving 7 bases not matched to a gene. Per germline, CDR1 SEHNR and CDR2 FQNEAQ (reference sequence). This CDR3 region has 16 residues. For the CDR3, the DNA is TGTGCCAGCAGCGTTCGACTAGCCCTCTCCTACAATGAGCAGTTCTTC. Amino acid sequence: CASSVRLALSYNEQFF.

In this sample, this clonotype turned up a few times. V is TRBV15 and J is TRBJ2-1; D unclear. This CDR3 contains 13 residues. Germline V gene lookup returns CDR1 LNHNV and CDR2 YYDKDF (reference sequence). V was trimmed by 2 bases and J by 6 bases, leaving 8 bases between them. The CDR3 bases are TGTGCCACCAGCAGACTGGACCTCAATGAGCAGTTCTTC. The encoded protein is CATSRLDLNEQFF.

This sequence joins TRBV20-1 and TRBJ2-5; 9 nucleotides match TRBD2. The CDR3 runs 13 residues. The J segment lost 11 bases and the V segment lost 6 bases, leaving 13 bases of the junction unmatched. Germline V gives CDR1 DFQATT, CDR2 SNEGSKA (reference sequence). This chain's CDR3 is CSASLAGGMGQYF. CDR3 DNA: TGCAGTGCCAGCCTGGCGGGGGGGATGGGGCAGTACTTC.

Of note for this clonotype: The junction departs from the called germline gene at one end, perhaps through a read error. The J gene is TRBJ1-1, the V gene TRBV2, with D uncertain. This CDR3 contains 13 residues. The germline V gene has CDR1 SNHLY and CDR2 FYNNEI. The CDR3 here is CAGSALIDTEAFF. DNA of the CDR3: TGTGCCGGCAGTGCTTTAATCGACACTGAAGCTTTCTTT.

This chain joins TRBV10-3 and TRBJ2-3; 10 bases are shared with TRBD2. J was trimmed by 4 bases and V by 11 bases; bases with no gene match: 12. Germline CDR1 is ENHRY and CDR2 is SYGVKD. The CDR3 is 15 amino acids. CDR3 sequence reads: CAASASGSFADTQYF. CDR3 nucleotides: TGTGCCGCCAGCGCTAGCGGGAGTTTCGCAGATACGCAGTATTTT.

The chain combines TRBV3-1 with TRBJ1-4; D unclear. V lost 0 bases to trimming and J lost 3 bases, with 8 bases between them. Germline values: CDR1 LGHDT, CDR2 YNNKEL (reference sequence). CDR3 length: 15 amino acids. The CDR3 DNA follows: TGTGCCAGCAGCCAAGATTTAAGCCCTAATGAAAAACTGTTTTTT. This codes for CASSQDLSPNEKLFF.

This clonotype was found once. The CDR3 spells CASAWGGVSSYNEQYF. The DNA for the CDR3 is TGCGCCAGCGCTTGGGGGGGGGTGAGCTCCTACAATGAGCAGTACTTC. The rearrangement uses TRBV5-1 and TRBJ2-1; 7 nucleotides match TRBD2. The J call is in doubt because the DNA end fits TRBJ2-7 better. Germline V gene sequence: CDR1 SGHRS, CDR2 YFSETQ. The CDR3 has 16 residues.

V and J are TRBV5-6 and TRBJ2-1, with TRBD2 matching 11 bases. Germline V gives CDR1 SGHDT, CDR2 YYEEEE. The CDR3 has 16 amino acids. V was pared by 3 bases and J by 3 bases, with 5 bases of the junction left unmatched. The CDR3 sequence: CASSYFTSGSYNEQFF. DNA for the CDR3: TGTGCCAGCAGCTACTTTACTAGCGGGAGCTACAATGAGCAGTTCTTC.

The chain is built from TRBV3-1 and TRBJ2-3; D not certain. The V end lost 3 bases, the J end lost 5 bases, and 9 bases lay between the germline ends. This CDR3 is 13 amino acids long. Germline-derived CDR1 and CDR2 are LGHDT and YNNKEL (reference sequence). CDR3: CASSQTTGDTQYF. Written as DNA, the CDR3 is TGTGCCAGCAGCCAGACGACGGGAGATACGCAGTATTTT.

The chain recombines TRBV27 with TRBJ2-5; no clear D. V was clipped by 2 bases and J by 0 bases, with 10 bases between them. Germline assignment: CDR1 MNHEY and CDR2 SMNVEV (reference sequence). The CDR3 has 15 amino acids. The CDR3 DNA reads as TGTGCCAGCAGTTTAATATTGTCACACCAAGAGACCCAGTACTTC. Translation gives CASSLILSHQETQYF.